One sample yielded the 21 T cell receptor beta chains listed below, sequenced in a study of T cells after yellow fever vaccination. TCRdb ran MiXCR on the 5' RACE reads and lists one entry per CDR3 protein. The repertoire holds about 160,000 distinct CDR3 sequences, with roughly 9% as singletons. This specimen consisted of CD8+ T cells sorted from PBMCs, obtained 45 days after the yellow fever booster vaccination. Receptors originate from a man aged 18 to 30 who received the YFV17D yellow fever vaccine.

J is TRBJ2-5 and V is TRBV20-1, with 7 nucleotides matching TRBD2. The J segment lost 3 bases and the V segment lost 3 bases, leaving 13 bases of the junction unmatched. Looked up from germline, CDR1 is DFQATT and CDR2 is SNEGSKA (reference sequence). This CDR3 spans 16 amino acids. The CDR3 DNA reads as TGCAGTGCTAGGGGTAGAAGAGGACTAGTGAAAGAGACCCAGTACTTC. Encoded protein: CSARGRRGLVKETQYF.

V usage is TRBV2 and J usage is TRBJ1-5; D may be TRBD1 (6 bases). CDR1 is SNHLY and CDR2 is FYNNEI in the germline V gene. There are 14 residues in the CDR3. V shed 7 bases and J shed 5 bases, with 15 bases lying between them. In DNA form, the CDR3 reads TGTGCCAGCATGAGGGGGGAACACCATCAGCCCCAGCATTTT. This encodes CASMRGEHHQPQHF.

The chain employs TRBV7-9 and TRBJ1-1; no clear D. Germline V lookup: CDR1 SEHNR, CDR2 FQNEAQ (reference sequence). Trimming stripped 3 bases from V and 1 base from J, with 12 bases between. The CDR3 runs to 15 residues. Written as DNA, the CDR3 is TGTGCCAGCAGCTTGGGAAGGGCCCCGAACACTGAAGCTTTCTTT. It yields the protein CASSLGRAPNTEAFF.

This clonotype was recorded at least ten times. The chain links TRBV20-1 to TRBJ2-7; the match to TRBD1 covers 7 bases. V lost 0 bases to trimming and J lost 3 bases; unmatched junction nucleotides: 2. The length of the CDR3 is 13 residues. From germline, CDR1 is DFQATT and CDR2 SNEGSKA (reference sequence). CDR3 region: CSARDSGGYEQYF. The CDR3 DNA is TGCAGTGCTAGAGATTCAGGGGGCTACGAGCAGTACTTC.

The chain uses TRBV7-9 and TRBJ1-2; perhaps TRBD1 as D (6 bases). The V and J ends lost 4 bases and 2 bases respectively, with 11 bases between them. The CDR3 is 14 amino acids. CDR1 is SEHNR, CDR2 FQNEAQ, per germline (reference sequence). The CDR3 protein is CASSSAGVNYGYTF. CDR3 bases: TGTGCCAGCAGCTCCGCAGGGGTCAACTATGGCTACACCTTC. Filled out from reference TRBV7-9 and TRBJ1-2, the complete variable domain reads DTGVSQNPRHKITKRGQNVTFRCDPISEHNRLYWYRQTLGQGPEFLTYFQNEAQLEKSRLLSDRFSAERPKGSFSTLEIQRTEQGDSAMYLCASSSAGVNYGYTFGSGTRLTVV.

The rearrangement links TRBV5-4 to TRBJ2-7, with TRBD1 identical over 7 bases. The CDR3 sequence is 13 residues long. Germline lookup yields CDR1 SGHNT and CDR2 YYREEE (reference sequence). J was trimmed by 2 bases and V by 3 bases; bases with no gene match: 2. The CDR3 spells CASSSGTAYEQYF. CDR3 bases: TGTGCCAGCAGCTCAGGGACAGCCTACGAGCAGTACTTC.

This clonotype was seen a few times. The chain combines TRBV27 with TRBJ2-6; D is undetermined. V shed 8 bases and J shed 0 bases, with 5 bases lying between them. CDR1 is MNHEY, CDR2 SMNVEV, per germline (reference sequence). The CDR3 is made up of 13 amino acids. The CDR3 region is CASRYSGANVLTF. The CDR3 DNA reads TGTGCCAGCCGGTACTCTGGGGCCAACGTCCTGACTTTC.

This clonotype was counted between two and nine times. This chain connects TRBV7-2 to TRBJ1-1; TRBD1 aligns across 8 bases. The CDR3 covers 15 residues. Germline CDR1 SGHTA, CDR2 FQGNSA. V shed 5 bases, J shed 4 bases, and the junction held 9 bases outside the gene matches. The CDR3 loop is CASSPGQGWGTEAFF. CDR3 sequence (DNA): TGTGCCAGCAGCCCAGGACAGGGATGGGGCACTGAAGCTTTCTTT.

This rearrangement joins TRBV4-2 to TRBJ2-7, with D tentatively TRBD2 (6 bases). The ends were cut back, 1 base at V and 5 bases at J, with 9 bases in the middle. Looked up from germline, CDR1 is LGHNA and CDR2 is YNFKEQ. The CDR3 has 13 amino acids. This CDR3 is CASSQGSGDEQYV. For the CDR3, the DNA is TGTGCCAGCAGCCAAGGTTCGGGAGACGAGCAGTACGTC.

The chain is built from TRBV4-1 and TRBJ2-3, with 9 bases matching TRBD2. V gave up 6 bases and J gave up 4 bases; unmatched junction bases: 8. The CDR3 totals 15 residues. From germline, CDR1 is MGHRA and CDR2 YSYEKL. The DNA of the CDR3 is TGCGCCAGCAGTGGGCGGGGGGGTTCGGCAGATACGCAGTATTTT. Amino acids: CASSGRGGSADTQYF.

This clonotype was seen repeatedly, ten times or more. V usage is TRBV20-1 and J usage is TRBJ2-7, with 10 bases fitting TRBD2. This CDR3 contains 15 residues. Germline values: CDR1 DFQATT, CDR2 SNEGSKA (reference sequence). V shed 3 bases, J shed 4 bases, and the junction held 9 bases outside the gene matches. The CDR3 DNA is TGCAGTGCTAGTGGATCCGGGACTAGCGTGTACGAGCAGTACGTC. This sequence encodes CSASGSGTSVYEQYV.

This clonotype was seen ten or more times. The chain recombines TRBV19 with TRBJ2-2; 9 bases agree with TRBD1. From germline, CDR1 is LNHDA and CDR2 SQIVND (reference sequence). J lost 6 bases, V lost 7 bases, and 12 bases had no gene match. This CDR3 spans 16 amino acids. The CDR3 loop is CASTTRTGDRAGELFF. As DNA, the CDR3 is TGTGCCAGTACCACACGGACAGGGGATAGGGCCGGGGAGCTGTTTTTT.

The V gene is TRBV4-1, the J gene TRBJ2-1, with D possibly called TRBD1 or TRBD2 (6 bases each). Germline CDR1 and CDR2: MGHRA and YSYEKL. This CDR3 has 16 residues. V lost 2 bases and J 5 bases, leaving 16 bases between the germline ends. The CDR3 sequence: CASSQTEGGPHNEQFF. As DNA, the CDR3 is TGCGCCAGCAGCCAAACGGAGGGGGGACCCCACAATGAGCAGTTCTTC.

This clonotype was counted ten times or more. The chain links TRBV2 to TRBJ2-1; D is unclear. V was trimmed by 3 bases and J by 4 bases, leaving 13 bases between them. The germline CDR1 and CDR2 sequences are SNHLY and FYNNEI. The CDR3 runs to 15 residues. CDR3 in DNA: TGTGCCAGCAGTGATTTGTCATACTCTTACAATGAGCAGTTCTTC. It codes for CASSDLSYSYNEQFF.

The V and J genes are TRBV5-1 and TRBJ2-3, with 13 bases that match TRBD2. Germline CDR1 and CDR2: SGHRS and YFSETQ. V was clipped by 2 bases and J by 6 bases; unmatched bases: 12. The CDR3 spans 18 residues. The CDR3 nucleotides are TGCGCCAGCAGCTTCCGACTAGCGGGGGGACCGCCCCGCGATACGCAGTATTTT. The encoded protein is CASSFRLAGGPPRDTQYF.

This chain uses TRBV9 with TRBJ2-1; 10 bases map to TRBD2. Trimming cost V 0 bases and J 8 bases; bases outside gene matches: 8. This CDR3 is 16 amino acids long. Germline V gene sequence: CDR1 SGDLS, CDR2 YYNGEE. DNA for the CDR3: TGTGCCAGCAGCGTAGATGAGCGGGGGGGCCGCGATGAGCAGTTCTTC. It encodes CASSVDERGGRDEQFF.

V usage is TRBV4-3 and J usage is TRBJ2-1; 7 bases fit TRBD1. The CDR3 runs to 15 residues. Germline trimming cut 3 bases from V and 9 bases from J; bases unmatched to any gene: 11. Germline V lookup: CDR1 LGHNA, CDR2 YSLEER. In DNA form, the CDR3 reads TGCGCCAGCAGCCAGGAAGACAGGGTAGGTGGTGAGCAGTTCTTC. As protein: CASSQEDRVGGEQFF.

This clonotype was observed at least ten times. The chain couples TRBV7-8 to TRBJ2-1, with D perhaps matching TRBD1 or TRBD2 (5 bases each). Germline loops: CDR1 SGHVS, CDR2 FQNEAQ. CDR3 length equals 14 residues. Trimming cost V 5 bases and J 6 bases, with 14 bases left between them. CDR3 DNA sequence: TGTGCCAGCAGCCGAGGGGTACAAGTCAATGAGCAGTTCTTC. It is translated as CASSRGVQVNEQFF.

This clonotype was counted a few times. The chain has TRBV5-1 and TRBJ2-5, with TRBD2 identical over 14 bases. The J segment lost 3 bases and the V segment lost 3 bases, leaving 7 bases of the junction unmatched. Germline V gives CDR1 SGHRS, CDR2 YFSETQ. The CDR3 totals 17 residues. The CDR3 nucleotides read TGCGCCAGCAGCTCCGGGACTAGCGGGGGTTACAAAGAGACCCAGTACTTC. It yields the protein CASSSGTSGGYKETQYF.

This rearrangement joins TRBV6-5 to TRBJ1-2; 7 nucleotides match TRBD1. CDR3 length equals 14 residues. CDR1 and CDR2 from the germline V gene are MNHEY and SVGAGI. The junction had 5 bases not matched to a gene; V was cut back by 3 bases and J by 4 bases. Here the CDR3 DNA reads TGTGCCAGCAGTTATCTCTCAGGGGGCTATGGCTACACCTTC. The encoded protein is CASSYLSGGYGYTF.

The chain joins TRBV1 to TRBJ1-3; the D call of TRBD1 is as the table states it, not checked on the DNA. TRBV1 is a listed pseudogene. This CDR3 is built from 17 residues. Here the CDR3 DNA reads TGCACCAGCAGCCATCTTTGGGGGAAAGAAGTTGGAAACACCATATATTTT. The encoded protein is CTSSHLWGKEVGNTIYF.